The sequence of this T cell receptor beta chain was determined in a study of blood T cell repertoires in COVID-19. The ends were cut back, 0 bases at V and 7 bases at J, with 11 bases in the middle. Looked up from germline, CDR1 is KGHDR and CDR2 is SFDVKD. This CDR3 region has 15 residues. The protocol was immunoSEQ multiplex PCR, while the TCRdb copy is restricted to in-frame clones and leaves out a portion. The sample has about 210,000 clones, 88% seen once. This receptor was taken from a young man with active or convalescent COVID-19. Source material: peripheral blood. The chain recombines TRBV24-1 with TRBJ2-2; D ambiguous. This chain's CDR3 is CATSDLRTVSGELFF. CDR3 nucleotide sequence: TGTGCCACCAGTGATTTGCGAACAGTAAGCGGGGAGCTGTTTTTT.